The 6 T cell receptor beta chains below all came from one sample that was sequenced in a study of blood T cell repertoires in COVID-19. TCRdb's table, derived via immunoSEQ multiplex PCR, lists solely in-frame clones and lacks some. This table has fewer than 300,000 clones, around 82% appearing once. The material sequenced was peripheral blood. These receptors came from a human donor in a cohort sampled during active COVID-19.

The V gene is TRBV6-2 or TRBV6-3, the J gene TRBJ2-2; D is unresolved. V was cut by 5 bases and J by 4 bases, with 8 bases left in between. The germline CDR1 and CDR2 sequences are MNHEY and SVGEGT. This CDR3 region has 13 residues. CDR3: CASSPSVTGELFF. As DNA, the CDR3 is TGTGCCAGCAGTCCCTCAGTCACCGGGGAGCTGTTTTTT.

This chain uses TRBV29-1 with TRBJ2-3; 12 nucleotides match TRBD1. From germline, CDR1 is SQVTM and CDR2 ANQGSEA. The V gene end was trimmed by 7 bases and the J gene end by 1 base; junction bases not matched to a gene: 12. This CDR3 is 17 amino acids long. The CDR3 loop is CSALGTGGLGGTDTQYF. The CDR3 DNA reads TGCAGCGCTCTCGGGACAGGGGGCCTAGGGGGCACAGATACGCAGTATTTT.

This clone was seen once. The chain is built from TRBV19 and TRBJ1-2; 11 bases align to TRBD1. The V segment lost 7 bases and the J segment 9 bases; nucleotides outside the gene matches: 7. Germline CDR1 reads LNHDA; CDR2 reads SQIVND (reference sequence). This CDR3 is built from 13 residues. The CDR3 protein is CASNGQGASSYTF. Written as DNA, the CDR3 is TGTGCCAGTAATGGACAGGGGGCTAGTAGCTACACCTTC.

The rearrangement uses TRBV10-1 and TRBJ2-7, with TRBD1 identical over 7 bases. Per germline, CDR1 WNHNN and CDR2 SYGVQD (reference sequence). This CDR3 spans 12 amino acids. The DNA for the CDR3 is TGCGGCCTTCCGACAGGGAACTACGAGCAGTACTTC. It codes for CGLPTGNYEQYF.

The rearrangement links TRBV5-6 to TRBJ1-4; 8 nucleotides align to TRBD1. The CDR3 is 16 residues long. V trimming: 1 base; J trimming: 3 bases; junction bases outside the gene matches: 5. The germline V gene has CDR1 SGHDT and CDR2 YYEEEE. In DNA, the CDR3 is TGTGCCAGCAGCTTGAGAACAGGGGGGTCTAATGAAAAACTGTTTTTT. Encoded protein: CASSLRTGGSNEKLFF.

The rearrangement uses TRBV5-8 and TRBJ2-5; 8 bases are a match to TRBD1. The CDR3 extends over 14 amino acids. The V segment lost 2 bases and the J segment 1 base; nucleotides outside the gene matches: 1. Germline V gene sequence: CDR1 SGHTS, CDR2 YDEGEE. In nucleotides, the CDR3 is TGTGCCAGCAGCTTAGGGACAGGCCAAGAGACCCAGTACTTC. Its protein product is CASSLGTGQETQYF.